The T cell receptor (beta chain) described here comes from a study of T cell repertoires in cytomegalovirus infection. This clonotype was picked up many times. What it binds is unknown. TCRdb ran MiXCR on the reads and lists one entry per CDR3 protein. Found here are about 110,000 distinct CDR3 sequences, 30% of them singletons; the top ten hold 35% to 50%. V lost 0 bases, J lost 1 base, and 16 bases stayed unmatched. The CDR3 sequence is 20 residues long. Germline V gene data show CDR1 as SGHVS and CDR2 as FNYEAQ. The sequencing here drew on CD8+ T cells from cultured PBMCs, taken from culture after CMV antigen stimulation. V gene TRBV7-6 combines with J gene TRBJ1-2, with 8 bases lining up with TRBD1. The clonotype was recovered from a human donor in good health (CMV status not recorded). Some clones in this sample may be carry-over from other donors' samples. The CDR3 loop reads CASSLASINNGGQDNYGYTF. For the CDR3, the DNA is TGTGCCAGCAGCTTAGCCTCCATAAACAATGGGGGACAGGATAACTATGGCTACACCTTC. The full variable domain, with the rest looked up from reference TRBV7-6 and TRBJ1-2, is GAGVSQSPRYKVTKRGQDVALRCDPISGHVSLYWYRQALGQGPEFLTYFNYEAQQDKSGLPNDRFSAERPEGSISTLTIQRTEQRDSAMYRCASSLASINNGGQDNYGYTFGSGTRLTVV.